This entry lists 7 T cell receptor beta chains sequenced from one sample in a study of blood T cell repertoires in COVID-19. This table comes from immunoSEQ multiplex PCR, and its TCRdb copy is limited to in-frame clones, with some not included. The table includes 200,000 to 300,000 clones, approximately 81% detected once. Sequencing used peripheral blood. The receptors originated from a man in his sixties with acute or convalescent COVID-19.

The rearrangement joins TRBV10-1 to TRBJ2-3; the D gene is possibly TRBD2 (6 bases). This CDR3 spans 13 amino acids. Trimming stripped 6 bases from V and 0 bases from J, with 7 bases between. Germline lookup yields CDR1 WNHNN and CDR2 SYGVQD (reference sequence). The CDR3 is CASSRGSTDTQYF. As DNA, the CDR3 is TGCGCCAGCAGCCGGGGGAGCACAGATACGCAGTATTTT.

The chain has TRBV14 and TRBJ1-4, with a possible D match to TRBD1 (5 bases). The germline V and J ends were trimmed by 4 bases and 12 bases, with 18 bases remaining between them. The CDR3 runs to 14 residues. Germline lookup yields CDR1 SGHDN and CDR2 FVKESK. CDR3 bases: TGTGCCAGCAGCCGCGGGACCTCGGCTGGTCAACTGTTTTTT. Amino acids: CASSRGTSAGQLFF.

The chain has TRBV19 and TRBJ1-5; D remains unclear. CDR1 and CDR2 (germline): LNHDA, SQIVND (reference sequence). CDR3 length: 20 amino acids. Trimming took 1 base from V and 0 from J, leaving 22 bases between them. In nucleotides, the CDR3 is TGTGCCAGTAGTATAGGCAAATCGCACAGCAGATTTGGTAGCAATCAGCCCCAGCATTTT. It translates to CASSIGKSHSRFGSNQPQHF. Based on the CDR3 plus reference TRBV19 and TRBJ1-5, the full variable domain is DGGITQSPKYLFRKEGQNVTLSCEQNLNHDAMYWYRQDPGQGLRLIYYSQIVNDFQKGDIAEGYSVSREKKESFPLTVTSAQKNPTAFYLCASSIGKSHSRFGSNQPQHFGDGTRLSIL.

The chain is built from TRBV4-1 and TRBJ1-3; tentative D call: TRBD1 (6 bases). There are 18 residues in the CDR3. Germline CDR1 reads MGHRA; CDR2 reads YSYEKL. V was cut by 2 bases and J by 0 bases, with 17 bases left in between. The CDR3 DNA is TGCGCCAGCAGCCAAAGGGTAAAACAGGGAAACTCTGGAAACACCATATATTTT. Translation gives CASSQRVKQGNSGNTIYF.

The chain uses TRBV10-3 and TRBJ1-2; unclear D gene. In germline, CDR1 is ENHRY, CDR2 SYGVKD. V lost 6 bases, J lost 2 bases, and 10 bases lay in between. The CDR3 is made up of 13 amino acids. The CDR3 loop is CAIRLLENYGYTF. The CDR3 nucleotides are TGTGCCATCAGGCTGCTGGAGAACTATGGCTACACCTTC.

The genes are TRBV27 and TRBJ2-5, with D tentatively TRBD2 (6 bases). This CDR3 has 16 residues. Trimming cost V 8 bases and J 5 bases, with 24 bases left between them. Germline loops: CDR1 MNHEY, CDR2 SMNVEV (reference sequence). The CDR3 here is CASGPGGGARFETQYF. The CDR3 DNA follows: TGTGCCAGCGGCCCCGGGGGTGGGGCGCGTTTTGAGACCCAGTACTTC.

The chain carries TRBV30 and TRBJ1-2; the D is unclear. This CDR3 is 15 amino acids long. The germline V gene encodes CDR1 GTSNPN and CDR2 SVGIG (reference sequence). Trimming cost V 3 bases and J 3 bases, with 17 bases left between them. The CDR3 nucleotides are TGTGCCTGGAGCCCCGGTCGGGTGAGAGACTATGGCTACACCTTC. This encodes CAWSPGRVRDYGYTF.